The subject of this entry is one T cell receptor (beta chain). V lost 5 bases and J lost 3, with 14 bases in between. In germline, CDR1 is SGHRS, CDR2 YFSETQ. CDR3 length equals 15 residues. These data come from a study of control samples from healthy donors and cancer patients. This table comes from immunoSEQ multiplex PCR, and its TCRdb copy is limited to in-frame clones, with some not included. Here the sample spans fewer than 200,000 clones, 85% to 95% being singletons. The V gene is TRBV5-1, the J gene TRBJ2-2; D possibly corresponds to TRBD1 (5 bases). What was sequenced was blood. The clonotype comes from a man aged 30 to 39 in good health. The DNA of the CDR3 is TGCGCCAGCAGTCCTTTCGACAGTTACACCGGGGAGCTGTTTTTT. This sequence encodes CASSPFDSYTGELFF.